The next 32 T cell receptor beta chains were all read from a single sample in a study of beta chain features in type 1 diabetes. Expressed TCRB transcripts were sequenced after all isolated RNA was converted to cDNA. Profiled with immunoSEQ multiplex PCR; TCRdb holds only in-frame clones, not every one. This sample carries just over 600,000 clones, 15% of them seen once, and the ten largest clones take around 0.095%. The sequencing input was naive CD4+ T cells from blood. The receptors derive from a man younger than 35 in good health.

This clone was seen a handful of times. The rearrangement links TRBV7-9 to TRBJ2-5; perhaps TRBD2 as D (6 bases). CDR3 length equals 15 residues. Deletions cut 5 bases from V and 0 bases from J, with 13 bases between. Germline V gene data show CDR1 as SEHNR and CDR2 as FQNEAQ (reference sequence). Here the CDR3 reads CASSRLAPYQETQYF. CDR3 DNA sequence: TGTGCCAGCAGCCGTCTAGCGCCCTACCAAGAGACCCAGTACTTC.

This clone was seen more than once but under ten times. V gene TRBV7-2 combines with J gene TRBJ1-2; 7 positions match TRBD1. Germline-derived CDR1 and CDR2 are SGHTA and FQGNSA. The CDR3 runs to 14 residues. With V trimmed by 5 bases and J by 4 bases, 7 bases remained unmatched. CDR3 coding DNA: TGTGCCAGCAGCCCACAACGGGACAGCTATGGCTACACCTTC. It codes for CASSPQRDSYGYTF.

This clone was observed a few times. This rearrangement joins TRBV10-3 to TRBJ1-2; D remains ambiguous. This CDR3 has 14 residues. Trimming took off 2 bases at V and 4 bases at J, with 11 bases between the two ends. CDR1 and CDR2 (germline): ENHRY, SYGVKD. CDR3 in DNA: TGTGCCATCAGTGAGGGGCCGGGTGCCTATGGCTACACCTTC. Its protein is CAISEGPGAYGYTF.

As concerns this clone: The same CDR3 arises from other DNA sequences in this sample as well. The CDR3 loop is CASSLAGQGGEKLFF. The DNA of the CDR3 is TGCGCCAGCAGCTTGGCCGGACAGGGCGGTGAAAAACTGTTTTTT. The chain is built from TRBV5-1 and TRBJ1-4; 8 bases map to TRBD1. Per germline, CDR1 SGHRS and CDR2 YFSETQ. V gave up 0 bases and J gave up 7 bases; unmatched junction bases: 5. CDR3 length equals 15 residues.

This clone was observed at least ten times. One junction end does not reproduce the germline sequence, and a read error may be involved. The chain has TRBV7-9 and TRBJ1-1; no definite D call. This CDR3 is 8 amino acids long. CDR1 and CDR2 (germline): SEHNR, FQNEAQ (reference sequence). In DNA form, the CDR3 reads TGTGCCAGCAGCCCCCGTACCTTT. The encoded protein is CASSPRTF.

Comments on this clone: The same CDR3 also results from other DNA sequences found in this sample. This chain joins TRBV7-9 and TRBJ1-1, with D tentatively TRBD1 (5 bases). The CDR3 sequence is 14 residues long. V was pared by 2 bases and J by 1 base, with 8 bases between. Germline lookup yields CDR1 SEHNR and CDR2 FQNEAQ (reference sequence). The CDR3 reads CASSLQGSNTEAFF. Written as DNA, the CDR3 is TGTGCCAGCAGCTTACAGGGATCGAACACTGAAGCTTTCTTT.

This chain links TRBV9 with TRBJ2-2; 10 nucleotides match TRBD2. The ends lost 4 bases at V and 2 bases at J; junction bases unmatched: 5. There are 16 residues in the CDR3. The germline V gene encodes CDR1 SGDLS and CDR2 YYNGEE. The chain's CDR3 is CASSFRLAGNTGELFF. The CDR3 DNA sequence: TGTGCCAGCAGCTTCCGACTAGCGGGTAACACCGGGGAGCTGTTTTTT.

The chain couples TRBV10-3 to TRBJ2-7; 11 bases match TRBD2. The germline gives CDR1 ENHRY, CDR2 SYGVKD. The V segment lost 8 bases and the J segment 4 bases; nucleotides outside the gene matches: 10. CDR3 size: 15 residues. The CDR3 region has the DNA TGTGCCATCGCCCAGGGACTAGCGGTGCTATACGAGCAGTACTTC. It yields the protein CAIAQGLAVLYEQYF.

The CDR3 nucleotides read TGTGCCATCAGTGAGCGGGTCATGGGCAATGAGCAGTTCTTC. It yields the protein CAISERVMGNEQFF. The V and J genes are TRBV10-3 and TRBJ2-1; no firm D call. CDR3 length equals 14 residues. Deletions cut 2 bases from V and 6 bases from J, with 11 bases between. The germline V gene encodes CDR1 ENHRY and CDR2 SYGVKD.

This clone was detected only a few times. This chain connects TRBV9 to TRBJ2-1, with TRBD2 as a possible D gene (5 bases). The CDR3 covers 13 residues. The V end lost 4 bases, the J end lost 3 bases, and 8 bases lay between the germline ends. Per germline, CDR1 SGDLS and CDR2 YYNGEE. CDR3 coding DNA: TGTGCCAGCAGCCTAGGACTCTACAATGAGCAGTTCTTC. This encodes CASSLGLYNEQFF.

V gene TRBV4-1 combines with J gene TRBJ2-5; TRBD1 matches at 11 bases. This CDR3 is built from 15 residues. The V gene's germline CDR1 is MGHRA and CDR2 YSYEKL. J gave up 5 bases and V 6 bases, and 8 bases lay outside the gene matches. In DNA form, the CDR3 reads TGCGCCAGCAGACGGGGGACAGGGGGATGGGAGACCCAGTACTTC. Amino acid sequence: CASRRGTGGWETQYF.

This clone was seen more than once but under ten times. This chain uses TRBV5-1 with TRBJ2-3; possibly TRBD1 for D (6 bases). The CDR3 consists of 14 residues. Trimming pared 5 bases from V and 0 bases from J, leaving 10 bases between. Per germline, CDR1 SGHRS and CDR2 YFSETQ. CDR3 in amino acids: CASRGAVSTDTQYF. Written as DNA, the CDR3 is TGCGCCAGCAGGGGGGCGGTGAGCACAGATACGCAGTATTTT.

This clone came up a few times. The chain recombines TRBV7-9 with TRBJ2-1; D call uncertain. Trimming removed 1 base from V and 1 base from J, with 11 bases in between. CDR3 length: 16 amino acids. Germline CDR1 and CDR2: SEHNR and FQNEAQ (reference sequence). CDR3 region: CASSLEVSLSYNEQFF. The DNA of the CDR3 is TGTGCCAGCAGCTTAGAGGTCAGCCTATCCTACAATGAGCAGTTCTTC.

This clone was recorded many times. The V gene is TRBV29-1, the J gene TRBJ2-6; weak D call: TRBD1 (5 bases). In germline, CDR1 is SQVTM, CDR2 ANQGSEA. This CDR3 spans 12 amino acids. Trimming removed 4 bases at V and 4 bases at J, with 5 bases between. The CDR3 DNA reads TGCAGCGTTGGACAGGGGGCCAACGTCCTGACTTTC. Protein product: CSVGQGANVLTF.

The rearrangement uses TRBV6-6 and TRBJ1-5, with 8 bases identical to TRBD1. CDR3 length equals 16 residues. V shed 5 bases and J 0 bases; nucleotides not matched to a gene: 6. Per the germline V gene, CDR1 is MNHNY and CDR2 is SVGAGI (reference sequence). The chain's CDR3 is CASSRPGQDSNQPQHF. The CDR3 DNA sequence: TGTGCCAGCAGTCGACCGGGACAGGATAGCAATCAGCCCCAGCATTTT.

Written as DNA, the CDR3 is TGTGCCAGCAGCCTGACTCACCAAGAGACCCAGTACTTC. Its protein product is CASSLTHQETQYF. V and J are TRBV27 and TRBJ2-5, with D unclear. The germline V and J ends were trimmed by 6 bases and 0 bases, with 8 bases remaining between them. Per germline, CDR1 MNHEY and CDR2 SMNVEV (reference sequence). The CDR3 sequence is 13 residues long.

This clone turned up a few times. The V gene is TRBV29-1, the J gene TRBJ1-1; D unresolved. The CDR3 is 13 residues long. Germline V gene lookup returns CDR1 SQVTM and CDR2 ANQGSEA. Trimming pared 4 bases from V and 1 base from J, leaving 10 bases between. The CDR3 nucleotides are TGCAGCGTTGTTCTTTACAGGAACACTGAAGCTTTCTTT. The encoded protein is CSVVLYRNTEAFF.

J is TRBJ1-2 and V is TRBV18; perhaps TRBD1 as D (6 bases). There are 14 residues in the CDR3. V was trimmed by 2 bases and J by 2 bases, leaving 9 bases between them. Germline lookup yields CDR1 KGHSH and CDR2 LQKENI. CDR3 loop: CASSPRDKNYGYTF. The CDR3, as DNA: TGTGCCAGCTCACCAAGGGACAAGAACTATGGCTACACCTTC.

The sample holds a few counts of this clone. The chain uses TRBV28 and TRBJ2-3; 7 nucleotides align to TRBD2. Germline V lookup: CDR1 MDHEN, CDR2 SYDVKM. The CDR3 length is 15 residues. Trimming cost V 4 bases and J 6 bases; bases outside gene matches: 10. The CDR3 coding sequence is TGTGCCAGCAGTTCATCCCGGGAGGCCCAGGATACGCAGTATTTT. Protein sequence: CASSSSREAQDTQYF. The full variable domain, its missing parts supplied by reference TRBV28 and TRBJ2-3, is DVKVTQSSRYLVKRTGEKVFLECVQDMDHENMFWYRQDPGLGLRLIYFSYDVKMKEKGDIPEGYSVSREKKERFSLILESASTNQTSMYLCASSSSREAQDTQYFGPGTRLTVL.

CDR3 in amino acids: CASSSGGPGTDTQYF. For the CDR3, the DNA is TGTGCCAGCAGTTCAGGGGGTCCGGGCACAGATACGCAGTATTTT. The chain employs TRBV28 and TRBJ2-3; 7 bases map to TRBD1. This CDR3 has 15 amino acids. Per germline, CDR1 MDHEN and CDR2 SYDVKM. Trimming cost V 4 bases and J 1 base; bases outside gene matches: 5.

This clone was detected only a few times. V is TRBV28 and J is TRBJ2-7, with D uncertain. With 6 bases removed from V and 1 base from J, the gap between germline ends came to 4 bases. The CDR3 spans 11 residues. CDR1 is MDHEN, CDR2 SYDVKM, per germline. CDR3 in DNA: TGTGCCAGCAGGGAATCCTACGAGCAGTACTTC. As protein: CASRESYEQYF.

The rearrangement joins TRBV5-1 to TRBJ1-2; D remains unclear. Per the germline V gene, CDR1 is SGHRS and CDR2 is YFSETQ. The CDR3 runs to 13 residues. Trimming cost V 0 bases and J 2 bases, with 5 bases left between them. This chain's CDR3 is CASSLEPNYGYTF. CDR3 in DNA: TGCGCCAGCAGCTTGGAACCAAACTATGGCTACACCTTC.

This chain connects TRBV19 to TRBJ2-7; no firm D call. CDR3 length: 15 amino acids. Per the germline V gene, CDR1 is LNHDA and CDR2 is SQIVND (reference sequence). V lost 8 bases to trimming and J lost 0 bases, with 17 bases between them. The CDR3 sequence is CASAARVGFSYEQYF. The CDR3 DNA sequence: TGTGCCAGTGCGGCACGAGTGGGATTCTCCTACGAGCAGTACTTC.

This chain connects TRBV27 to TRBJ2-1; TRBD2 might be the D (5 bases). In germline, CDR1 is MNHEY, CDR2 SMNVEV (reference sequence). V was trimmed by 0 bases and J by 3 bases, leaving 9 bases between them. The CDR3 is 15 residues long. The CDR3 bases are TGTGCCAGCAGTTTATCGAGGGCGGACTACAATGAGCAGTTCTTC. Its translation is CASSLSRADYNEQFF.

This clone was picked up a small number of times. This chain joins TRBV10-3 and TRBJ1-4; D unclear. V shed 9 bases and J shed 0 bases, with 17 bases lying between them. The CDR3 loop spans 16 amino acids. Germline CDR1 is ENHRY and CDR2 is SYGVKD. The CDR3 coding sequence is TGTGCCATTAGCAGGTTCCCTCAAGCAACTAATGAAAAACTGTTTTTT. Protein: CAISRFPQATNEKLFF.

V gene TRBV21-1 combines with J gene TRBJ1-1. TRBV21-1 is shown as a pseudogene. The CDR3 extends over 15 amino acids. CDR3 residues: CASSNRKDQNTEAFF. CDR3 nucleotides: TGTGCCAGCAGCAACCGAAAAGATCAGAACACTGAAGCTTTCTTT.

This clone was found a few times. This chain connects TRBV15 to TRBJ2-1; 11 nucleotides line up with TRBD2. The CDR3 extends over 17 amino acids. J was trimmed by 7 bases and V by 3 bases; bases with no gene match: 11. CDR1 is LNHNV, CDR2 YYDKDF, per germline (reference sequence). In DNA form, the CDR3 reads TGTGCCACCAGCAGCGAGTTAGCGGGGGGGCCGCTTAATGAGCAGTTCTTC. Translating gives CATSSELAGGPLNEQFF.

This chain joins TRBV7-3 and TRBJ1-2; TRBD1 is a possible D gene (6 bases). V was shortened by 5 bases and J by 4 bases, with 14 bases between the two germline ends. The CDR3 contains 14 residues. Germline CDR1 reads SGHTA; CDR2 reads FQGTGA. CDR3 bases: TGTGCCAGCAGCCCCGGGGGCGTCGGCTATGGCTACACCTTC. Its translation is CASSPGGVGYGYTF.

This clone has just a few counts. The chain has TRBV7-2 and TRBJ2-7; 8 nucleotides match TRBD1. Per the germline V gene, CDR1 is SGHTA and CDR2 is FQGNSA. CDR3 length: 15 amino acids. The V segment lost 3 bases and the J segment 0 bases; nucleotides outside the gene matches: 4. The DNA of the CDR3 is TGTGCCAGCAGCTTTGGACAGGGCCCCTCCTACGAGCAGTACTTC. Protein: CASSFGQGPSYEQYF.

This clone was detected a few times. The chain recombines TRBV7-2 with TRBJ2-7; D not certain. Germline V gene sequence: CDR1 SGHTA, CDR2 FQGNSA. Trimming took off 5 bases at V and 1 base at J, with 12 bases between the two ends. The CDR3 has 14 residues. CDR3 in DNA: TGTGCCAGCAGCCCTTATTTTGGGTCCTACGAGCAGTACTTC. Amino acid sequence: CASSPYFGSYEQYF.

V usage is TRBV27 and J usage is TRBJ2-2; 8 nucleotides agree with TRBD2. The CDR3 loop spans 15 amino acids. Germline V gives CDR1 MNHEY, CDR2 SMNVEV (reference sequence). Trimming at V came to 6 bases and at J to 4 bases, leaving 7 bases not matched to a gene. The CDR3 here is CASSPGTRGTGELFF. CDR3 DNA sequence: TGTGCCAGCAGCCCCGGGACTAGGGGCACCGGGGAGCTGTTTTTT.

The chain has TRBV7-2 and TRBJ2-5, with 8 bases matching TRBD2. Germline lookup yields CDR1 SGHTA and CDR2 FQGNSA. The J segment lost 4 bases and the V segment lost 1 base, leaving 11 bases of the junction unmatched. This CDR3 is built from 17 residues. CDR3 nucleotides: TGTGCCAGCAGCTTAGTTGTACAACGGGGGGGCGGAGAGACCCAGTACTTC. It codes for CASSLVVQRGGGETQYF.